This T cell receptor beta chain was retrieved from a study of identical twins. TCRdb itself ran the 5' RACE reads through MiXCR, one entry per CDR3 protein. Of about 900,000 distinct CDR3 sequences listed, roughly 12% were seen once; the top ten hold about 1.6%. This clonotype was counted ten times or more. Antigen unknown. General study results and limits: Sequences that were beta out-of-frame showed weaker excess twin sharing. Memory repertoires showed no such pattern, whereas abundant cord blood beta clonotypes carried fewer insertions.

The germline V gene has CDR1 DFQATT and CDR2 SNEGSKA (reference sequence). V shed 5 bases, J shed 0 bases, and the junction held 9 bases outside the gene matches. The CDR3 is made up of 15 amino acids. The same data also went into a second study, on yellow fever vaccine responses in identical twins.

Source material: PBMCs. The sequence came from a woman under 30 in good health. The chain recombines TRBV20-1 with TRBJ2-7; 8 bases agree with TRBD1. Here the CDR3 reads CSAPPTGQGSYEQYF. In nucleotides, the CDR3 is TGCAGTGCTCCCCCAACCGGACAGGGCTCCTACGAGCAGTACTTC.